This T cell receptor (beta chain) was documented in a study of CD8 T cells in ankylosing spondylitis. Whole-study results and caveats: It was reported that disease-linked clones were significantly enriched in matched ankylosing spondylitis synovial fluid. Eight highly homologous variants formed a TCR beta motif that appeared characteristic of ankylosing spondylitis blood. In synovial fluid and blood from reactive arthritis, some motif variants were previously reported.

This clonotype was seen ten or more times. Its antigen is currently unknown. Trimming removed 4 bases from V and 4 bases from J; junction bases left unmatched: 4. The germline gives CDR1 SGHRS, CDR2 YFSETQ. CDR3 length equals 13 residues. Libraries for TCR beta were made by quantitative 5'-RACE with molecular barcodes. TCRdb independently ran MiXCR on the 5' RACE reads; one entry per CDR3 protein. The sample carries hundreds of thousands of distinct CDR3 sequences, roughly a quarter recorded once. Sequenced material: blood, either unsorted or a sorted T cell fraction (not recorded which). This TCR was recovered from a male donor with ankylosing spondylitis. The chain joins TRBV5-1 to TRBJ2-7, with 8 bases fitting TRBD1. The CDR3 DNA sequence: TGCGCCAGCAGCACCACAGGGGGTTACGAGCAGTACTTC. Residues: CASSTTGGYEQYF.